This T cell receptor beta chain was identified during a study of post-analysis software for immune sequencing data. Study as a whole: Courses of disease covered relapsing-remitting, secondary progressive and progressive-relapsing multiple sclerosis.

Researchers reported that TCR beta cDNA libraries carried unique molecular identifiers. Once roughly 0.95 to 10 million T cells were used, approximately 470,000 cDNA molecules resulted. TCRdb analysed the PCR reads with MiXCR anew, one entry per CDR3 protein. The sample has some 450,000 distinct CDR3 sequences; roughly 45% are singletons. Findings and limits, study-wide: Under F measure analysis, samples from one preparation batch co-clustered strongly. TRBV5-6, TRBV5-1 and TRBV20-1 belonged to a set of roughly five TRBV segments that were more frequent in patients than controls.

A remark on this clonotype: What it binds is not known.

There are 15 residues in the CDR3. Germline CDR1 reads DFQATT; CDR2 reads SNEGSKA (reference sequence). The V call is TRBV20-1, the J call TRBJ2-5, with unresolved D. The J call may not be correct, given that the DNA end is closer to TRBJ2-7. The source is a girl under 18 with multiple sclerosis. Material: blood. CDR3 coding DNA: TGCAGTGCTAGAAGCCCCAAAGGCAGTTCTTCCGAGCAGTACTTC. This encodes CSARSPKGSSSEQYF.